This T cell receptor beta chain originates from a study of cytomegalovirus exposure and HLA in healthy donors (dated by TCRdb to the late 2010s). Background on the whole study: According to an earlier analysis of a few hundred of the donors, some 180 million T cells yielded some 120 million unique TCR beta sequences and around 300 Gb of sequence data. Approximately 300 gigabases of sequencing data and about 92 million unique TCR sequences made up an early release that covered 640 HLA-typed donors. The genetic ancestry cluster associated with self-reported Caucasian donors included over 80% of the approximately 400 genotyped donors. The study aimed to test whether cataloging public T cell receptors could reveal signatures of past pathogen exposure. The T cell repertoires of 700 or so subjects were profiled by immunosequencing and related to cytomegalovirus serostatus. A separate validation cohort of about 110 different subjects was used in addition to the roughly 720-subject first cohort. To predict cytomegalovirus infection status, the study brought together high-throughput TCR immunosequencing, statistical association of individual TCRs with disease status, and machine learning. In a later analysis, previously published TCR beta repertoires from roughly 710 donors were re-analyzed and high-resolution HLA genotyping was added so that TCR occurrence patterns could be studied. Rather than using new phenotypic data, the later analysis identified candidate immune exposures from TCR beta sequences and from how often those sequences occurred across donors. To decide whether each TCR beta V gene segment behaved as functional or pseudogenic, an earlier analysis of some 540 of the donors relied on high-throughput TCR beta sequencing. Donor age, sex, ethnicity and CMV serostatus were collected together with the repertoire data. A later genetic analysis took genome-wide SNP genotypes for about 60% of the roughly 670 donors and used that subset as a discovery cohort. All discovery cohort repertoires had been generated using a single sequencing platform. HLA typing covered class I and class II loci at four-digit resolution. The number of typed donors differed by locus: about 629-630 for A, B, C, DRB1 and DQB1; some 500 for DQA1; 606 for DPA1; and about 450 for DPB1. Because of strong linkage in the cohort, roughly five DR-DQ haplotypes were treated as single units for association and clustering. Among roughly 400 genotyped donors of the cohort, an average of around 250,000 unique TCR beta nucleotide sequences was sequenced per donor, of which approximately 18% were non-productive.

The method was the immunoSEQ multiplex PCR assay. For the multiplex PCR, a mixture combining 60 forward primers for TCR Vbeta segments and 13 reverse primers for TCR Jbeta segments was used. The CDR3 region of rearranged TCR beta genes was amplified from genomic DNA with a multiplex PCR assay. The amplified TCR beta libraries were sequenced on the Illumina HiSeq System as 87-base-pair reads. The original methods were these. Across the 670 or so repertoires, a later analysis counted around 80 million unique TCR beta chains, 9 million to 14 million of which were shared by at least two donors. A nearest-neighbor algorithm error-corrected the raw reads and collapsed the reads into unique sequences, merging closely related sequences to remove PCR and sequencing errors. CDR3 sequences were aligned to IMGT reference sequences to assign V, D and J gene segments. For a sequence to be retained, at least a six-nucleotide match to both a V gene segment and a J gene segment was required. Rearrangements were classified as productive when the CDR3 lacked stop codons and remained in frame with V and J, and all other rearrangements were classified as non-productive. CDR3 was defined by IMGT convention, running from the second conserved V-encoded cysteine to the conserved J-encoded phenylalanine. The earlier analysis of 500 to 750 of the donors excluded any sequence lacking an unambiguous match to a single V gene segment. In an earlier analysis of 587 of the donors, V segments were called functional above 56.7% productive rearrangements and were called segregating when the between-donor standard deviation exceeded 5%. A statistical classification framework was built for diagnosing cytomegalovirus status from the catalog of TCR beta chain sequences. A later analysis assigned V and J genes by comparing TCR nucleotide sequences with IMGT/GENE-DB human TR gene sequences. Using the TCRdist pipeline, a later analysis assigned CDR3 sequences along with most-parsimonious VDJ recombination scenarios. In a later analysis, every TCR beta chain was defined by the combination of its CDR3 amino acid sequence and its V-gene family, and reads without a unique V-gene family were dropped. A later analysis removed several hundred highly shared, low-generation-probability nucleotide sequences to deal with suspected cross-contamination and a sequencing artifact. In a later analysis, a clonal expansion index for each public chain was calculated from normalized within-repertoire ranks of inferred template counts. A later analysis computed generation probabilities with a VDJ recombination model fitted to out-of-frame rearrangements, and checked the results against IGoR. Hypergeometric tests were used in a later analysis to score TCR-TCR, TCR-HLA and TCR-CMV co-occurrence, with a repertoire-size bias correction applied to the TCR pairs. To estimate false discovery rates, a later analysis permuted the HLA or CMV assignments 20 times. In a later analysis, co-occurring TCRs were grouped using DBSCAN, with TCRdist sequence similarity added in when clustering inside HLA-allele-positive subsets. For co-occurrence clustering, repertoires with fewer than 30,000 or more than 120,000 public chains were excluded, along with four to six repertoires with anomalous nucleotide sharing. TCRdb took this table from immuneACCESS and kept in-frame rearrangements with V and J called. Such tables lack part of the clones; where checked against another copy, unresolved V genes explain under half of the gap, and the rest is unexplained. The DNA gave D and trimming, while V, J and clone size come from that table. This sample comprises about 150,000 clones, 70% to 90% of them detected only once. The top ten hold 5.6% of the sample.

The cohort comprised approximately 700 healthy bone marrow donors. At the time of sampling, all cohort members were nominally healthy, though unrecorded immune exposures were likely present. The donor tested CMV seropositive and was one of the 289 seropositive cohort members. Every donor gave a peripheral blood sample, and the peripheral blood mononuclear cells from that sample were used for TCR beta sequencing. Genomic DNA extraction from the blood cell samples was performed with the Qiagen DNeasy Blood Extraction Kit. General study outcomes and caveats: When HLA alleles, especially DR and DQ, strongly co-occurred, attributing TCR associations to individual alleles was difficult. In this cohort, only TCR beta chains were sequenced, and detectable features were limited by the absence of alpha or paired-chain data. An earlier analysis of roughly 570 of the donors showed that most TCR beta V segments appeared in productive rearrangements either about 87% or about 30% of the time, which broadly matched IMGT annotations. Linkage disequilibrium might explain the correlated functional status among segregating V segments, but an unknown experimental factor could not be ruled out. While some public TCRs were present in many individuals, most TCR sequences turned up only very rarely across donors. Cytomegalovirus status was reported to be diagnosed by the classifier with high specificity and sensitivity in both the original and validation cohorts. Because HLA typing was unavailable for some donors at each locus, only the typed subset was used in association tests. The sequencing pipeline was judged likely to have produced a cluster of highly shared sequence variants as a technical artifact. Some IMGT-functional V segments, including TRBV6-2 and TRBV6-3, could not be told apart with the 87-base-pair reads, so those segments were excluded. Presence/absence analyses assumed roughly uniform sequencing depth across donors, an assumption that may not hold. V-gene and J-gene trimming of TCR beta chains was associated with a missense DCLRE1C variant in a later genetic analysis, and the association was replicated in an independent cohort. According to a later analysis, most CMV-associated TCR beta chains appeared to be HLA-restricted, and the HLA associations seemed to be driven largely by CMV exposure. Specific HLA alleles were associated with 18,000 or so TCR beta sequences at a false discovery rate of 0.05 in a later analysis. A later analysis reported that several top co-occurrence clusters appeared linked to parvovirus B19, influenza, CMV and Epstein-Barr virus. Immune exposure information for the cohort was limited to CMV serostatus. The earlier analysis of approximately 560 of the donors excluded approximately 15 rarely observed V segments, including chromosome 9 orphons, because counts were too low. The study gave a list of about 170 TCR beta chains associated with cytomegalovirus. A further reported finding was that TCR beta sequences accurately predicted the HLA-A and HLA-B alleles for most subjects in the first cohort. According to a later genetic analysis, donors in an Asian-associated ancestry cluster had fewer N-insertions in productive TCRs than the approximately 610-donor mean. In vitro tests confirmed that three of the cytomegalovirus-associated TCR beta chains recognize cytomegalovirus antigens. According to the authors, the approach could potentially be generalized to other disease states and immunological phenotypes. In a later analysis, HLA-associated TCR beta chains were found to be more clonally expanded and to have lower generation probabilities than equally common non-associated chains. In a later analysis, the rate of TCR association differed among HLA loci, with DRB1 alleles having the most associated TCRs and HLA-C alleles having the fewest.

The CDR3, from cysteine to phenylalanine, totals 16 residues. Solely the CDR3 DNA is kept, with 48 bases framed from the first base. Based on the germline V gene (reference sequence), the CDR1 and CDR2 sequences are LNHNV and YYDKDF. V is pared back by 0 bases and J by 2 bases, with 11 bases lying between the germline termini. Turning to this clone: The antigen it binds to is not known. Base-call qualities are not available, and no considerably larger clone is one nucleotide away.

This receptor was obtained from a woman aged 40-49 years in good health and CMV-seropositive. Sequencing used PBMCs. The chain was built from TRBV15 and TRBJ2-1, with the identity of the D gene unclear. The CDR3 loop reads CATSRDVPPTYNEQFF. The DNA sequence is TGTGCCACCAGCAGAGACGTACCGCCTACCTACAATGAGCAGTTCTTC.